The rows below give T cell receptor beta chains drawn from one sample of a study of cytomegalovirus exposure and HLA in healthy donors. Method: immunoSEQ multiplex PCR; TCRdb's copy keeps in-frame clones and lacks some. The sample has 150,000 to 200,000 clones, approximately 71% seen once. Material: PBMCs. The receptors here all came from a man aged 25-45 years in good health and CMV-seropositive. Both conserved end residues are part of each CDR3. D genes are given only for firm matches. Some rows mark clone size as missing; the rest say once, few, many or name a class of expanded clone.

abundance	v_gene	j_gene	d_gene	CDR3nt	CDR3aa
.	TRBV6-5	TRBJ1-1	.	TGTGCCAGCAGTTATTCGACAAGACGCAAAGCTTTCTTT	CASSYSTRRKAFF
.	TRBV7-8	TRBJ1-2	.	TGTGCCAGCAGCTTAGGCGGGGCTCCTAACTATGGCTACACCTTC	CASSLGGAPNYGYTF
few	TRBV10-3	TRBJ2-1	TRBD2	TGTGCCATCAGGGGGACTAGCACCAGTGAGCAGTTCTTC	CAIRGTSTSEQFF
.	TRBV5-1	TRBJ2-1	TRBD2	TGCGCCAGCAGCTTGGGATCTAGCGGGGCCAATGAGCAGTTCTTC	CASSLGSSGANEQFF
.	TRBV7-9	TRBJ2-1	.	TGTGCCAGCAGCTTAGGGGGTGGAGGAACTCCGTTCTTC	CASSLGGGGTPFF
.	TRBV7-9	TRBJ2-7	TRBD1	TGTTCCAGCAGCAGGACAGGCTCCGAGCAGTACTTC	CSSSRTGSEQYF
.	TRBV9	TRBJ2-7	TRBD1	TGTGCCAGCAGCGCCAGCCCGGGACAGGACTACGAGCAGTACTTC	CASSASPGQDYEQYF
.	TRBV5-8	TRBJ2-7	TRBD2	TGTGCCAGCAGCTTGTCGACGGGAGGTTCCTACGAGCAGTACTTC	CASSLSTGGSYEQYF
.	TRBV30	TRBJ1-1	.	TGTGCCTGGAGCGGCGGTAGGAACACTGAAGCTTTCTTT	CAWSGGRNTEAFF
.	TRBV12-2	TRBJ2-7	.	TGTGCAAGTCGCTTAGGTGGGGCGTGTGGGACACAAGACGAGCAGTACTTC	CASRLGGACGTQDEQYF
.	TRBV5-4	TRBJ1-1	TRBD1	TGTGCCAGCAGCTCCCCTTCGGGACAGGGGGATACTGAAGCTTTCTTT	CASSSPSGQGDTEAFF
.	TRBV6-1	TRBJ1-6	.	TGTGCCAGCGAAACCACAGGAGTGGCTTCACCCCTCCACTTT	CASETTGVASPLHF
.	TRBV6-5	TRBJ2-2	.	TGTGCCAGCAGTTATGGTTGGCAGTACACCGGGGAGCTGTTTTTT	CASSYGWQYTGELFF
few	TRBV14	TRBJ2-7	.	TGTGCCAGCAGCCAAGGTCTGACAGGTTTTGGGCTCGCGTTAAGTTACGAGCAGTACTTC	CASSQGLTGFGLALSYEQYF
.	TRBV6-1	TRBJ2-7	TRBD1	TGTGCCAGCAGTGAGGAACAGGGGATGAACCGCGAGCAGTACTTC	CASSEEQGMNREQYF
.	TRBV6-1	TRBJ2-1	.	TGTGCCAGCACCGGGGGTACCTACAATGAGCAGTTCTTC	CASTGGTYNEQFF